These 27 T cell receptor beta chains came from one sample sequenced in a study of patients and donors after allogeneic stem cell transplantation. TCRdb independently ran MiXCR on the RT-PCR reads; one entry per CDR3 protein. The table shows 150,000 to 200,000 distinct CDR3 sequences, with about 40% occurring only once. The source material was blood, either unsorted or a sorted T cell fraction (not recorded which). Every receptor here comes from a human donor who was either an allogeneic HSCT recipient or a stem cell or donor lymphocyte infusion donor (not recorded which). It is not recorded whose cells these are; they may come from a transplant donor.

CDR3 in DNA: TGTGCCAGCCGCAAGGGAGGTGGTGAAGCTTTCTTT. Translating gives CASRKGGGEAFF. V and J are TRBV27 and TRBJ1-1; the D is unclear. The CDR3 sequence is 12 residues long. Trimming removed 8 bases at V and 7 bases at J, with 14 bases between. Germline CDR1 and CDR2: MNHEY and SMNVEV (reference sequence).

This clonotype was found a few times. The chain's CDR3 is CASSEKKRPWEIGGELFF. The CDR3, as DNA: TGTGCCAGCAGCGAAAAAAAGCGACCATGGGAGATCGGCGGGGAGCTGTTTTTT. The genes are TRBV21-1 and TRBJ2-2; TRBD2 is the table's D call and was not checked against the DNA. TRBV21-1 corresponds to a pseudogene. The CDR3 covers 18 residues.

J is TRBJ1-6 and V is TRBV4-1; the D gene is possibly TRBD1 (5 bases). Germline assignment: CDR1 MGHRA and CDR2 YSYEKL. There are 15 residues in the CDR3. Trimming stripped 4 bases from V and 7 bases from J, with 14 bases between. CDR3 region: CASSPGPPGNSPLHF. In DNA, the CDR3 is TGCGCCAGCAGCCCAGGGCCACCGGGCAATTCACCCCTCCACTTT.

The V gene is TRBV6-6, the J gene TRBJ2-2; 8 bases align to TRBD2. Germline CDR1 reads MNHNY; CDR2 reads SVGAGI (reference sequence). The CDR3 covers 16 residues. Losses at the gene ends were 2 bases for V and 2 bases for J; bases not matched to a gene: 4. CDR3 residues: CASSYELADNTGELFF. DNA of the CDR3: TGTGCCAGCAGTTACGAACTAGCGGATAACACCGGGGAGCTGTTTTTT.

This clonotype appeared once. The CDR3 DNA reads TGTGCCAGCAGTCTCGGGACAGGGGTTTCGAACACTGAAGCTTTCTTT. Translating it yields CASSLGTGVSNTEAFF. This chain joins TRBV6-6 and TRBJ1-1; 10 bases align to TRBD1. Germline V gene data show CDR1 as MNHNY and CDR2 as SVGAGI (reference sequence). J was trimmed by 1 base and V by 5 bases; bases with no gene match: 7. The CDR3 is made up of 16 amino acids.

The chain links TRBV14 to TRBJ1-2, with TRBD1 matching over 7 bases. The CDR3 runs 19 residues. Trimming cost V 0 bases and J 1 base; bases outside gene matches: 14. From germline, CDR1 is SGHDN and CDR2 FVKESK. CDR3 sequence reads: CASSQDVWSSRDSNYGYTF. CDR3 DNA sequence: TGTGCCAGCAGCCAAGATGTCTGGAGTTCGCGGGACAGTAACTATGGCTACACCTTC.

The rearrangement joins TRBV29-1 to TRBJ2-2; 14 bases line up with TRBD2. This CDR3 contains 16 residues. Germline V gives CDR1 SQVTM, CDR2 ANQGSEA. V gave up 3 bases and J gave up 4 bases; unmatched junction bases: 4. CDR3 amino acids: CSVEGTSGSITGELFF. In DNA, the CDR3 is TGCAGCGTTGAGGGGACTAGCGGGAGTATCACCGGGGAGCTGTTTTTT.

The chain recombines TRBV12-3 or TRBV12-4 with TRBJ2-3, with 8 bases lining up with TRBD1. The length of the CDR3 is 17 residues. Trimming at V came to 3 bases and at J to 2 bases, leaving 10 bases not matched to a gene. As DNA, the CDR3 is TGTGCCAGCAGTTTCTTTAGGGGGCAGGGGGCCACAGATACGCAGTATTTT. This codes for CASSFFRGQGATDTQYF.

This chain joins TRBV29-1 and TRBJ1-1; D not certain. Germline CDR1 and CDR2: SQVTM and ANQGSEA. V was cut by 4 bases and J by 6 bases, with 12 bases left in between. This CDR3 comprises 12 residues. The CDR3 here is CSVVPSGAEAFF. The DNA for the CDR3 is TGCAGCGTTGTCCCCTCCGGGGCTGAAGCTTTCTTT. Filled out from reference TRBV29-1 and TRBJ1-1, the complete variable domain reads SAVISQKPSRDICQRGTSLTIQCQVDSQVTMMFWYRQQPGQSLTLIATANQGSEATYESGFVIDKFPISRPNLTFSTLTVSNMSPEDSSIYLCSVVPSGAEAFFGQGTRLTVV.

This chain connects TRBV27 to TRBJ1-1; D gene unclear. V shed 5 bases and J shed 5 bases, with 0 bases lying between them. The CDR3 is 9 amino acids. Germline assignment: CDR1 MNHEY and CDR2 SMNVEV (reference sequence). CDR3 amino acids: CASSTEAFF. CDR3 bases: TGTGCCAGCAGTACTGAAGCTTTCTTT.

In this sample, this clonotype turned up a few times. The J gene is TRBJ1-2, the V gene TRBV5-6, with 7 bases lining up with TRBD1. J gave up 2 bases and V 0 bases, and 1 base lay outside the gene matches. CDR1 SGHDT and CDR2 YYEEEE come from the germline V gene. The CDR3 contains 14 residues. The CDR3 is CASSLEDRNYGYTF. The CDR3 bases are TGTGCCAGCAGCTTGGAGGACAGGAACTATGGCTACACCTTC. Drawing the rest from reference TRBV5-6 and TRBJ1-2, the complete variable domain is DAGVTQSPTHLIKTRGQQVTLRCSPKSGHDTVSWYQQALGQGPQFIFQYYEEEERQRGNFPDRFSGHQFPNYSSELNVNALLLGDSALYLCASSLEDRNYGYTFGSGTRLTVV.

The rearrangement joins TRBV29-1 to TRBJ1-1; tentative D call: TRBD1 (6 bases). Germline V CDR1 and CDR2: SQVTM, ANQGSEA. The CDR3 runs to 11 residues. V lost 7 bases and J 8 bases, leaving 14 bases between the germline ends. The CDR3 DNA is TGCAGCGGAACAGGGAGGGGGGAAGCTTTCTTT. This translates into CSGTGRGEAFF.

The chain combines TRBV6-5 with TRBJ2-2; D is perhaps TRBD1 (6 bases). Germline V gene sequence: CDR1 MNHEY, CDR2 SVGAGI. This CDR3 comprises 17 residues. V was clipped by 2 bases and J by 5 bases, with 18 bases between them. The CDR3 sequence: CASSYRDTRGHTGELFF. CDR3 sequence (DNA): TGTGCCAGCAGTTACAGGGACACTAGAGGCCATACCGGGGAGCTGTTTTTT.

The table lists this clonotype with a few counts. V gene TRBV7-9 combines with J gene TRBJ1-1; 9 bases fit TRBD1. The germline V gene has CDR1 SEHNR and CDR2 FQNEAQ (reference sequence). The trim removed 5 bases at V and 7 bases at J, leaving 17 bases unmatched. The CDR3 extends over 17 amino acids. The CDR3 spells CASSQFPRDRAPNEAFF. CDR3 bases: TGTGCCAGCAGCCAATTCCCCCGGGACAGGGCGCCCAATGAAGCTTTCTTT.

This clonotype was picked up a small number of times. The chain combines TRBV7-2 with TRBJ1-2; tentative D call: TRBD1 (5 bases). Germline CDR1 SGHTA, CDR2 FQGNSA. Trimming left V 2 bases short and J 8 bases short, with 15 bases between. This CDR3 is 14 amino acids long. This CDR3 is CASSLLPQGGGYTF. CDR3 nucleotide sequence: TGTGCCAGCAGCTTACTTCCCCAGGGCGGAGGCTACACCTTC.

This chain uses TRBV9 with TRBJ2-5, with 8 bases aligning to TRBD2. The trim removed 0 bases at V and 1 base at J, leaving 8 bases unmatched. The V gene's germline CDR1 is SGDLS and CDR2 YYNGEE. There are 17 residues in the CDR3. CDR3 DNA: TGTGCCAGCAGCGTAGGGTTAACTAGCGGACTCCAAGAGACCCAGTACTTC. Translated: CASSVGLTSGLQETQYF.

There are a few counts of this clonotype. The chain combines TRBV6-5 with TRBJ1-1, with a tentative D call TRBD1 (6 bases). CDR3 length: 16 amino acids. Germline V gives CDR1 MNHEY, CDR2 SVGAGI. Deletions cut 7 bases from V and 0 bases from J, with 18 bases between. The CDR3 bases are TGTGCCAGCAAACCAAACAGGGTACTGGTGAACACTGAAGCTTTCTTT. Translating gives CASKPNRVLVNTEAFF.

The CDR3 DNA reads TGCGCCAGCAGCCACCTTAGCGGGAGGGCCCCCTACGAGCAGTACTTC. This encodes CASSHLSGRAPYEQYF. This chain joins TRBV4-3 and TRBJ2-7, with 11 positions matching TRBD2. V lost 3 bases, J lost 2 bases, and 6 bases stayed unmatched. In germline, CDR1 is LGHNA, CDR2 YSLEER. The CDR3 runs to 16 residues.

The chain has TRBV4-1 and TRBJ2-1; 10 bases align to TRBD2. The CDR3 covers 19 residues. Germline V gene sequence: CDR1 MGHRA, CDR2 YSYEKL. V shed 0 bases, J shed 5 bases, and the junction held 13 bases outside the gene matches. CDR3 nucleotides: TGCGCCAGCAGCCAAGATAGGGCTAGCGGGAGTGGATCGGACAATGAGCAGTTCTTC. Its translation is CASSQDRASGSGSDNEQFF.

There are a few counts of this clonotype. The J gene is TRBJ1-2, the V gene TRBV30; D unclear. V was trimmed by 0 bases and J by 0 bases, leaving 11 bases between them. The CDR3 is 15 residues long. Looked up from germline, CDR1 is GTSNPN and CDR2 is SVGIG (reference sequence). Here the CDR3 DNA reads TGTGCCTGGAGTGTACGGCGTAACGCTAACTATGGCTACACCTTC. Protein product: CAWSVRRNANYGYTF.

This clonotype has more than one count but fewer than ten. This chain links TRBV27 with TRBJ1-1, with a weak D call TRBD1 (6 bases). CDR3 length equals 14 residues. V shed 0 bases and J shed 5 bases, with 10 bases lying between them. Germline V gene sequence: CDR1 MNHEY, CDR2 SMNVEV (reference sequence). The CDR3 loop reads CASSLSGAWTEAFF. In DNA form, the CDR3 reads TGTGCCAGCAGTTTATCGGGGGCTTGGACTGAAGCTTTCTTT.

The J gene is TRBJ2-2, the V gene TRBV24-1; weak D call: TRBD1 (6 bases). Germline CDR1 KGHDR, CDR2 SFDVKD. Trimming left V 3 bases short and J 7 bases short, with 14 bases between. The CDR3 consists of 15 residues. CDR3 sequence: CATSDTGQARGELFF. The CDR3 DNA is TGTGCCACCAGTGATACGGGACAAGCCCGCGGGGAGCTGTTTTTT.

The rearrangement uses TRBV12-3 or TRBV12-4 and TRBJ1-5; perhaps TRBD1 as D (5 bases). The CDR3 has 15 amino acids. Trimming removed 8 bases from V and 4 bases from J, with 18 bases in between. CDR3 bases: TGTGCCAGCGGGGACGGGGGTAGTCGAAATCAGCCCCAGCATTTT. It yields the protein CASGDGGSRNQPQHF.

This sequence joins TRBV5-1 and TRBJ1-1; 7 bases line up with TRBD1. Unmatched junction bases numbered 6, after V lost 0 bases and J lost 7 bases. This CDR3 has 14 residues. Germline lookup yields CDR1 SGHRS and CDR2 YFSETQ. This CDR3 reads CASSLAGQANEAFF. In DNA, the CDR3 is TGCGCCAGCAGCTTGGCCGGACAGGCTAATGAAGCTTTCTTT.

This clonotype appeared many times. The rearrangement uses TRBV20-1 and TRBJ1-1; unclear D gene. V was cut by 4 bases and J by 0 bases, with 6 bases left in between. This CDR3 region has 12 residues. Germline CDR1 and CDR2: DFQATT and SNEGSKA (reference sequence). The CDR3 protein is CSATDMNTEAFF. The DNA for the CDR3 is TGCAGTGCTACGGATATGAACACTGAAGCTTTCTTT.

This clonotype was picked up a small number of times. The chain combines TRBV5-1 with TRBJ2-1; 9 bases match TRBD2. Trimming took 3 bases from V and 4 from J; bases not matched to a gene: 8. Germline V gene data show CDR1 as SGHRS and CDR2 as YFSETQ. The CDR3 sequence is 16 residues long. CDR3 sequence (DNA): TGCGCCAGCAGCTCTCCGGGACTAGCTCCATACAATGAGCAGTTCTTC. Translating it yields CASSSPGLAPYNEQFF.

The CDR3 DNA is TGTGCCAGCAGCACGGATTTCTCTGGAAACACCATATATTTT. Its protein product is CASSTDFSGNTIYF. V usage is TRBV25-1 and J usage is TRBJ1-3; D not resolved. Between the trimmed V and J ends, which lost 6 bases and 0 bases, there was a span of 9 bases. The CDR3 loop spans 14 amino acids. Germline V gene sequence: CDR1 MGHDK, CDR2 SYGVNS.